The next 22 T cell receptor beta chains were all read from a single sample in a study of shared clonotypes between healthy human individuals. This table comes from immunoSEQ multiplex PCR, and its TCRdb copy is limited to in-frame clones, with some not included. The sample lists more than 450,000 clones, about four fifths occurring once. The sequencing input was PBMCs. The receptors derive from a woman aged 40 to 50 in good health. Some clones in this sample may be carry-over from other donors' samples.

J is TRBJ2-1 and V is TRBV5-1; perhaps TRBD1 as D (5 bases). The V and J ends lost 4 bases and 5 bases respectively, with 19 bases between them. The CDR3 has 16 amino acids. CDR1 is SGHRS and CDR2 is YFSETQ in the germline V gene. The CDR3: CASSNSWQGFDNEQFF. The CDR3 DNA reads TGCGCCAGCAGCAACTCTTGGCAGGGTTTCGACAATGAGCAGTTCTTC.

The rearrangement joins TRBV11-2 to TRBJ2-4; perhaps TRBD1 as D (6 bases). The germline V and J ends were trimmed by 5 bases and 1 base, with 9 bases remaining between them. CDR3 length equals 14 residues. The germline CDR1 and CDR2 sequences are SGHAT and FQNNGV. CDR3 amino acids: CASSGRGAKNIQYF. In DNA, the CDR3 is TGTGCCAGCAGCGGAAGGGGGGCCAAAAACATTCAGTACTTC. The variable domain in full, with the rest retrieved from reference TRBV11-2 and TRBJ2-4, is EAGVAQSPRYKIIEKRQSVAFWCNPISGHATLYWYQQILGQGPKLLIQFQNNGVVDDSQLPKDRFSAERLKGVDSTLKIQPAKLEDSAVYLCASSGRGAKNIQYFGAGTRLSVL.

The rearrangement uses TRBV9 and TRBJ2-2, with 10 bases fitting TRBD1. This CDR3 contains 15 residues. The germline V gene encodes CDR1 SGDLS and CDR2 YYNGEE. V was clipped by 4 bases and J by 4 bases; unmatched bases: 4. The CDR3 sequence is CASSRDRGGTGELFF. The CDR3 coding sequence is TGTGCCAGCAGCCGGGACAGGGGCGGCACCGGGGAGCTGTTTTTT.

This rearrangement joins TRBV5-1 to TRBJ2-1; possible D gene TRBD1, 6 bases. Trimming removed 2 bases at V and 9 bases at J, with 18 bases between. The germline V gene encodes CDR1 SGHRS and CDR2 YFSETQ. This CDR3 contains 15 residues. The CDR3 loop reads CASSFEGQGHGEQFF. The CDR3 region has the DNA TGCGCCAGCAGCTTTGAGGGCCAGGGGCATGGTGAGCAGTTCTTC.

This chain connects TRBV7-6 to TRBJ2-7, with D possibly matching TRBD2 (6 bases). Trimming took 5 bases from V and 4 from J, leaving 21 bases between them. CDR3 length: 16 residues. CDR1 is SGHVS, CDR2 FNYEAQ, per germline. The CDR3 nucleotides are TGTGCCAGCAGCGCGGCCGGCCGGGACTCTTCTTACGAGCAGTACTTC. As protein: CASSAAGRDSSYEQYF.

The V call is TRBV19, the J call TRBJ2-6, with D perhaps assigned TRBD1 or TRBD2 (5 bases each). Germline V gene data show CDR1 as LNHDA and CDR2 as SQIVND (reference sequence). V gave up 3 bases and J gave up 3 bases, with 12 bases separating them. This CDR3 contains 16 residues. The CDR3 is CASSMDLGVGANVLTF. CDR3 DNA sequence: TGTGCCAGTAGTATGGACTTAGGGGTTGGGGCCAACGTCCTGACTTTC.

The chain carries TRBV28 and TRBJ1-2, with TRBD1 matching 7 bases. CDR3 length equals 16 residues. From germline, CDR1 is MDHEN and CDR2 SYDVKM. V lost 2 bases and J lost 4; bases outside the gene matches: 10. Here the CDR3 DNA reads TGTGCCAGCAGTTTAACGGGACAGACTTATCGCTATGGCTACACCTTC. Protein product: CASSLTGQTYRYGYTF.

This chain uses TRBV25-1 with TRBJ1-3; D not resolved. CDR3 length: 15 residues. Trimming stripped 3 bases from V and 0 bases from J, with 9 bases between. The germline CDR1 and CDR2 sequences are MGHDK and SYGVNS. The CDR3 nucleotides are TGTGCCAGCAGTGACCCCCAGACCTCTGGAAACACCATATATTTT. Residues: CASSDPQTSGNTIYF. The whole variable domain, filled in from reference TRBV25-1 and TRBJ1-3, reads EADIYQTPRYLVIGTGKKITLECSQTMGHDKMYWYQQDPGMELHLIHYSYGVNSTEKGDLSSESTVSRIRTEHFPLTLESARPSHTSQYLCASSDPQTSGNTIYFGEGSWLTVV.

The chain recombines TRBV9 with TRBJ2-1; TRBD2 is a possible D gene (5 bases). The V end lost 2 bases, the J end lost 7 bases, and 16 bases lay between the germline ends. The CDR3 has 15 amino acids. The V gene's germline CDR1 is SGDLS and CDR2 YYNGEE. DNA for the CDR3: TGTGCCAGCAGCGTCAGCGGTAAGTTTGGGAATGAGCAGTTCTTC. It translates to CASSVSGKFGNEQFF.

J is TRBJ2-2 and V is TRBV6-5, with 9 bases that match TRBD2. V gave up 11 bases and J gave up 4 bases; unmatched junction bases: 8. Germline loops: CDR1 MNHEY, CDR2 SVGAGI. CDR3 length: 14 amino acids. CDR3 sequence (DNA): TGTGCCGTAGGTCGGACTAGCGCCACCGGGGAGCTGTTTTTT. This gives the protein CAVGRTSATGELFF.

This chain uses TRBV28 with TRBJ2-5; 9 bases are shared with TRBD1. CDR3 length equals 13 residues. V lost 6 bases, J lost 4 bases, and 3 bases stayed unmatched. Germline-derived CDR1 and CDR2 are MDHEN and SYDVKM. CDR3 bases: TGTGCCAGCAGGGGGACAGGGCGAGAGACCCAGTACTTC. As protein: CASRGTGRETQYF.

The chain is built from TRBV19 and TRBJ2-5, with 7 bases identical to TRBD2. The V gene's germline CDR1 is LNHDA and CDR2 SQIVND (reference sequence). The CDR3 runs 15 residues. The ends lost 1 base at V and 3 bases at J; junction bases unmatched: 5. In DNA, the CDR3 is TGTGCCAGTAGTATAGTCGGGCGGGAGAAAGAGACCCAGTACTTC. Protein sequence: CASSIVGREKETQYF.

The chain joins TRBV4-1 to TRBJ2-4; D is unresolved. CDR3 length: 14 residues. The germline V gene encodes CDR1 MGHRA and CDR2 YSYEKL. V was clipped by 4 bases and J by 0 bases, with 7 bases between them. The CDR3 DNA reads TGCGCCAGCAGCCCCTCAGGAGCCAAAAACATTCAGTACTTC. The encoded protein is CASSPSGAKNIQYF.

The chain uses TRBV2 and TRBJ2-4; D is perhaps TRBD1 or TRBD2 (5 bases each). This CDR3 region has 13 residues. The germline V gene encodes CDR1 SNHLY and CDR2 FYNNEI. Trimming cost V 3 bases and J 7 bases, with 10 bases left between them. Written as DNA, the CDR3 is TGTGCCAGCAGTGACTGGGGGACGAACATTCAGTACTTC. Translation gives CASSDWGTNIQYF.

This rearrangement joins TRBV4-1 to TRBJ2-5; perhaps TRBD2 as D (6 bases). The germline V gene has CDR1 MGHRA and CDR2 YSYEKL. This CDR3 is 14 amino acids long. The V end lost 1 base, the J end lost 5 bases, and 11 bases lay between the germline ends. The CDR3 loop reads CASSQGRERETQYF. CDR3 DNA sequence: TGCGCCAGCAGCCAAGGGCGGGAAAGGGAGACCCAGTACTTC.

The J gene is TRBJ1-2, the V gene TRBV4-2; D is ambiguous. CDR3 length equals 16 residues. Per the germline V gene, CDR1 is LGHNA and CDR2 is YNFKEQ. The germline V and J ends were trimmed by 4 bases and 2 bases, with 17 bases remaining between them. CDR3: CASSPRMGSGNYGYTF. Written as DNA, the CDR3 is TGTGCCAGCAGCCCCCGCATGGGGTCAGGAAACTATGGCTACACCTTC.

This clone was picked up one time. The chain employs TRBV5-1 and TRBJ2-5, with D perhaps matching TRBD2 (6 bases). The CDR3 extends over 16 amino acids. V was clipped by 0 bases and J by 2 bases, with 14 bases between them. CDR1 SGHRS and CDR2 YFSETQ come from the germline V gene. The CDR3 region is CASSLARVGGQETQYF. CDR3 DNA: TGCGCCAGCAGCTTGGCCCGGGTGGGGGGACAAGAGACCCAGTACTTC.

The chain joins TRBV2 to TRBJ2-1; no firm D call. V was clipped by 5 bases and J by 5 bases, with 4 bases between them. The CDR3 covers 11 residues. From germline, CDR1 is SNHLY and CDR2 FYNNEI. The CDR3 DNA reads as TGTGCCAGCAGTTACAACAATGAGCAGTTCTTC. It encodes CASSYNNEQFF.

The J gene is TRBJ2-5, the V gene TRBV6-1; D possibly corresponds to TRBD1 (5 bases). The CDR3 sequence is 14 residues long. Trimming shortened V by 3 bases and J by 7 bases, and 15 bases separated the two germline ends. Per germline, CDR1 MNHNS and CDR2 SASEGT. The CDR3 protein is CASSEIEGVVTQYF. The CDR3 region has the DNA TGTGCCAGCAGTGAGATTGAAGGGGTCGTGACCCAGTACTTC.

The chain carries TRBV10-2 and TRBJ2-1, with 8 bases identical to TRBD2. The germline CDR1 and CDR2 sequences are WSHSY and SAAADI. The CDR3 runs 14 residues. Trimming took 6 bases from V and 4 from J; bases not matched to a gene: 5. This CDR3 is CASSATSEYNEQFF. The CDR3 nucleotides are TGCGCCAGCAGCGCGACTAGCGAGTACAATGAGCAGTTCTTC.

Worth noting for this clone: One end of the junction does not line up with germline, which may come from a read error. CDR3 nucleotides: TGTGCTAGCAGCCCCCCAGTGGGGGGCGGGGAGCTGTTTTTT. Translation gives CASSPPVGGGELFF. The chain joins TRBV7-7 to TRBJ2-2; D is possibly TRBD2 (6 bases). This CDR3 has 14 residues. Germline V gives CDR1 SSHAT, CDR2 FNYEAQ (reference sequence).

The DNA for the CDR3 is TGCAGCGTTGGCTCAGGGGACAGGGGATACAATGAGCAGTTCTTC. Protein sequence: CSVGSGDRGYNEQFF. The chain carries TRBV29-1 and TRBJ2-1, with 10 bases fitting TRBD1. The CDR3 is made up of 15 amino acids. Trimming cost V 4 bases and J 4 bases; bases outside gene matches: 7. Germline V gene data show CDR1 as SQVTM and CDR2 as ANQGSEA.